This TCR beta chain was retrieved from a study of cytomegalovirus exposure and HLA in healthy donors. The repertoire was sequenced with immunoSEQ multiplex PCR; TCRdb's copy has only in-frame clones and lacks some. The data show 200,000 to 250,000 clones, 75% to 95% seen once. This receptor was identified in a woman aged 18-30 years in good health and CMV-seronegative. Sequenced: PBMCs.

CDR3 region: CASTEGGRNHGELFF. The CDR3 DNA reads as TGTGCCAGCACCGAGGGAGGCAGGAACCACGGGGAGCTGTTTTTT. The chain couples TRBV6-6 to TRBJ2-2; D may be TRBD2 (6 bases). This CDR3 contains 15 residues. The V end lost 7 bases, the J end lost 7 bases, and 19 bases lay between the germline ends. CDR1 is MNHNY and CDR2 is SVGAGI in the germline V gene (reference sequence).